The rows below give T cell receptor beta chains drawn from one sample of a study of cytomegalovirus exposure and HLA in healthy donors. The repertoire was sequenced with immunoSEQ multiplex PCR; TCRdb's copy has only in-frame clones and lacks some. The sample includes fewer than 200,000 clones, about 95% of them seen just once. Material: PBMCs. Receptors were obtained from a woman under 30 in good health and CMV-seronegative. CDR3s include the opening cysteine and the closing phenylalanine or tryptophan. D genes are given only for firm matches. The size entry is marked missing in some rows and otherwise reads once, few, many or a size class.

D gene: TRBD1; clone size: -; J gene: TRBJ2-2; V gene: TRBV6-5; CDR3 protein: CASRRTGTGELFF; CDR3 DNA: TGTGCCAGCAGAAGGACAGGGACCGGGGAGCTGTTTTTT
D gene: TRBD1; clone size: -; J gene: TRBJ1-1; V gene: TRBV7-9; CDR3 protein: CASSETGENTEAFF; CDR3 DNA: TGTGCCAGCAGCGAGACAGGGGAGAACACTGAAGCTTTCTTT
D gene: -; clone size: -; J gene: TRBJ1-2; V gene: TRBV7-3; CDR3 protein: CASSLGLGVGGYTF; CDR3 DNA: TGTGCCAGCAGCTTAGGGTTAGGGGTCGGTGGCTACACCTTC
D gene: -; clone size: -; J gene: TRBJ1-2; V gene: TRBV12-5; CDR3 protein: CASGRTAYGYTF; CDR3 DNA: TGTGCTAGTGGCCGGACAGCTTATGGCTACACCTTC
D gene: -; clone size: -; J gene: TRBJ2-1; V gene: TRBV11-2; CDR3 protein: CASSLGRGAYNEQFF; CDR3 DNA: TGTGCCAGCAGCTTAGGCAGGGGGGCCTACAATGAGCAGTTCTTC
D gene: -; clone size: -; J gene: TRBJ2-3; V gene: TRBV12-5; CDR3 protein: CASGLVGESPRADTQYF; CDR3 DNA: TGTGCTAGTGGTTTGGTCGGCGAGAGCCCTCGGGCAGATACGCAGTATTTT
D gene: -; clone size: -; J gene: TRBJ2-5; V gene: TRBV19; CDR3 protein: CASTLPGYRKETQYF; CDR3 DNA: TGTGCCAGTACCCTCCCGGGCTACAGGAAAGAGACCCAGTACTTC
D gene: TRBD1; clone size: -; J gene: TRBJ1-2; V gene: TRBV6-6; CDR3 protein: CASSYSVRDSYGYTF; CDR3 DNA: TGTGCCAGCAGTTACTCCGTGAGGGACAGCTATGGCTACACCTTC
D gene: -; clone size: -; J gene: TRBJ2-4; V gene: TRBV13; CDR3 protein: CASSSQGAKNIQYF; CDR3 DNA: TGTGCCAGCAGCTCACAGGGAGCCAAAAACATTCAGTACTTC
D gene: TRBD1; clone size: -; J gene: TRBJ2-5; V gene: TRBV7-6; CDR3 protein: CASSGRQGFQETQYF; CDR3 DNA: TGTGCCAGCAGCGGACGACAGGGCTTCCAAGAGACCCAGTACTTC
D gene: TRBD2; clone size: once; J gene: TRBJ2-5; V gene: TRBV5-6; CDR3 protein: CASSSGLAGETQYF; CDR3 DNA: TGTGCCAGCAGCTCGGGACTAGCGGGAGAGACCCAGTACTTC
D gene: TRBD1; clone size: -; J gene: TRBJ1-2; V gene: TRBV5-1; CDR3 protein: CASREPGQGQGYTF; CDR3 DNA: TGCGCCAGTAGAGAACCGGGACAGGGCCAAGGCTACACCTTC
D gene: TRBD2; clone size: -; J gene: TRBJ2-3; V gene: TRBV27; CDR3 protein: CASSLRSGTEIPDTQYF; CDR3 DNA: TGTGCCAGCAGTTTAAGGAGCGGGACCGAAATCCCAGATACGCAGTATTTT
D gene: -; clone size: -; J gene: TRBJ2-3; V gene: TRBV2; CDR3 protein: CASRDPSESTDTQYF; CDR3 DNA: TGTGCCAGCAGGGACCCTAGCGAGAGCACAGATACGCAGTATTTT
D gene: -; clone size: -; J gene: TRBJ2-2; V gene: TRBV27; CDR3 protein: CASTTLDTGELFF; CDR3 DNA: TGTGCCAGCACGACTCTCGACACCGGGGAGCTGTTTTTT
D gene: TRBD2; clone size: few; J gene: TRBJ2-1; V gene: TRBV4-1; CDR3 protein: CASSQVQGSGDGFF; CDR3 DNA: TGCGCCAGCAGCCAAGTGCAGGGAAGCGGGGATGGGTTCTTC
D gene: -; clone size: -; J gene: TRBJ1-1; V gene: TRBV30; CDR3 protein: CAWSPRATEAFF; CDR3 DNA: TGTGCCTGGAGTCCCAGGGCCACTGAAGCTTTCTTT
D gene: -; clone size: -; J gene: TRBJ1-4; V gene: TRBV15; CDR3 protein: CATSSRAPNEKLFF; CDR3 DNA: TGTGCCACCAGCAGCAGGGCTCCTAATGAAAAACTGTTTTTT
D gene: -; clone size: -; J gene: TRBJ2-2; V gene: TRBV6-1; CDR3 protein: CASSGSLALNTGELFF; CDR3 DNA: TGTGCCAGCAGTGGCTCTCTAGCCCTGAACACCGGGGAGCTGTTTTTT
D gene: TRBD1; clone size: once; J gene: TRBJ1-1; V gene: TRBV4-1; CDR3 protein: CASSKQWGQGPGDTEAFF; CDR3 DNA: TGCGCCAGCAGCAAGCAGTGGGGACAGGGGCCTGGGGACACTGAAGCTTTCTTT
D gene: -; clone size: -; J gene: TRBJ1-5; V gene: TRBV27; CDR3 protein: CASSLVYSNQPQHF; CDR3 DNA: TGTGCCAGCAGTTTAGTGTATAGCAATCAGCCCCAGCATTTT
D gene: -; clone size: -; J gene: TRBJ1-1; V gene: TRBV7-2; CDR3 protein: CASSLATANTEAFF; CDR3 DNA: TGTGCCAGCAGCTTAGCAACAGCGAACACTGAAGCTTTCTTT
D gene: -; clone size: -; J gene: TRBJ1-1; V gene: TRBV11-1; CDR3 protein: CASSSAGSGRRAEAFF; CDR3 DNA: TGTGCCAGCAGCTCGGCGGGGTCAGGGAGACGAGCTGAAGCTTTCTTT
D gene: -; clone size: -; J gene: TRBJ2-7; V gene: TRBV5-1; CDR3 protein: CASSFGPQGSYEQYF; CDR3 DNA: TGCGCCAGCAGCTTCGGGCCCCAGGGCTCCTACGAGCAGTACTTC
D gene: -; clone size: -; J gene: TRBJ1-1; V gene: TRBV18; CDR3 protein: CASSPKGKTGMLMNTEAFF; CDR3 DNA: TGTGCCAGCTCACCCAAAGGAAAAACAGGGATGCTAATGAACACTGAAGCTTTCTTT
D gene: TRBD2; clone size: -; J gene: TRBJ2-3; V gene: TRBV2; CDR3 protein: CASKGTSGDLDTDTQYF; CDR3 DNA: TGTGCCAGCAAAGGGACTAGCGGGGACCTCGACACAGATACGCAGTATTTT
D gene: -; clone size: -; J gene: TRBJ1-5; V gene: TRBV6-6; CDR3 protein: CASSYRGLQPQHF; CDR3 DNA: TGTGCCAGCAGTTACCGGGGGTTACAGCCCCAGCATTTT
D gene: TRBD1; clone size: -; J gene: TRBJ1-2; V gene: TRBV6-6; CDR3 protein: CASSWTGQGYTF; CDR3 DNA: TGTGCCAGCAGTTGGACAGGGCAAGGCTACACCTTC